This T cell receptor beta chain was identified during a study of shared clonotypes between healthy human individuals. Study-level information: A couple of women and a few men aged 18 to 49 served as donors.

The protocol was immunoSEQ multiplex PCR, while the TCRdb copy is restricted to in-frame clones and leaves out a portion. Of about 530,000 clones in the sample, around 79% were seen once. CDR1 MGHRA and CDR2 YSYEKL come from the germline V gene. V was pared by 4 bases and J by 8 bases, with 19 bases of the junction left unmatched. The CDR3 covers 19 residues. The receptor was isolated from a woman aged 40 to 50 in good health. Some clones in this sample may be carry-over from other donors' samples. This rearrangement joins TRBV4-1 to TRBJ2-1, with TRBD2 matching over 11 bases. The sample was PBMCs. The CDR3 nucleotides are TGCGCCAGCAGCCGGCCACCCCTCGGAGGTAGCGGGAGGGCCGATGAGCAGTTCTTC. Protein: CASSRPPLGGSGRADEQFF.